The 25 T cell receptor beta chains listed next were all sequenced from one sample in a study of technical replicates of blood from a handful of donors. TCRdb keeps only in-frame clones here, not all; method: immunoSEQ multiplex PCR. The data contain tens of thousands of clones, 93% of them singletons. The material sequenced was T cells isolated from PBMCs. Source of these receptors: a human donor in good health.

The CDR3 loop is CASSLATAGRHEQYF. CDR3 bases: TGTGCCAGCAGTCTGGCCACTGCCGGGAGGCACGAGCAGTACTTC. This chain uses TRBV6-5 with TRBJ2-7; 7 bases map to TRBD2. The J segment lost 5 bases and the V segment lost 5 bases, leaving 12 bases of the junction unmatched. Germline V gene lookup returns CDR1 MNHEY and CDR2 SVGAGI. The CDR3 is 15 amino acids.

The chain is built from TRBV7-2 and TRBJ1-2, with 7 bases lining up with TRBD1. The CDR3 has 13 amino acids. The V and J ends lost 7 bases and 7 bases, in that order; junction bases with no gene match: 9. In germline, CDR1 is SGHTA, CDR2 FQGNSA. The CDR3 protein is CASTQGFWGGYTF. In nucleotides, the CDR3 is TGTGCCAGCACACAGGGGTTTTGGGGTGGCTACACCTTC.

This chain links TRBV7-9 with TRBJ2-5; 9 nucleotides line up with TRBD2. Trimming cost V 5 bases and J 2 bases; bases outside gene matches: 9. Germline V gives CDR1 SEHNR, CDR2 FQNEAQ (reference sequence). This CDR3 region has 16 residues. In nucleotides, the CDR3 is TGTGCCAGCAGCCCTACCCGACTAGCGGCACAAGAGACCCAGTACTTC. Translation gives CASSPTRLAAQETQYF.

This chain joins TRBV6-1 and TRBJ1-1; D perhaps matches TRBD1 (6 bases). The V end was cut by 5 bases, the J end by 6 bases, with 16 bases between. CDR3 size: 14 residues. Germline CDR1 reads MNHNS; CDR2 reads SASEGT. CDR3 sequence: CASSIRTAAPEAFF. CDR3 sequence (DNA): TGTGCCAGCAGTATCCGGACAGCGGCCCCTGAAGCTTTCTTT.

J is TRBJ2-5 and V is TRBV5-6, with D possibly TRBD2 on 6 matching bases. From germline, CDR1 is SGHDT and CDR2 YYEEEE. The CDR3 is 13 amino acids. Trimming shortened V by 4 bases and J by 5 bases, and 12 bases separated the two germline ends. CDR3 amino acids: CASSRRREETQYF. CDR3 DNA: TGTGCCAGCAGCCGTCGGAGGGAGGAGACCCAGTACTTC.

The chain links TRBV19 to TRBJ1-2; 11 nucleotides line up with TRBD1. This CDR3 comprises 14 residues. CDR1 and CDR2 (germline): LNHDA, SQIVND (reference sequence). V shed 4 bases, J shed 8 bases, and the junction held 6 bases outside the gene matches. In DNA form, the CDR3 reads TGTGCCAGTAGTACAGGACAGGGGGCTGAAGGCTACACCTTC. Encoded protein: CASSTGQGAEGYTF.

The CDR3 protein is CASSPRQLRTDTQYF. The DNA for the CDR3 is TGTGCCAGCAGTCCTCGACAGCTTCGCACAGATACGCAGTATTTT. The chain employs TRBV28 and TRBJ2-3; TRBD1 is a possible D gene (5 bases). Per the germline V gene, CDR1 is MDHEN and CDR2 is SYDVKM. Deletions cut 5 bases from V and 1 base from J, with 13 bases between. CDR3 size: 15 residues.

The chain links TRBV28 to TRBJ2-7; D is ambiguous. The CDR3 consists of 15 residues. The germline V and J ends were trimmed by 3 bases and 0 bases, with 12 bases remaining between them. Germline-derived CDR1 and CDR2 are MDHEN and SYDVKM. CDR3 loop: CASSFSVKFSYEQYF. CDR3 bases: TGTGCCAGCAGTTTTTCGGTGAAGTTCTCCTACGAGCAGTACTTC. The complete variable domain, with remaining parts taken from reference TRBV28 and TRBJ2-7, reads DVKVTQSSRYLVKRTGEKVFLECVQDMDHENMFWYRQDPGLGLRLIYFSYDVKMKEKGDIPEGYSVSREKKERFSLILESASTNQTSMYLCASSFSVKFSYEQYFGPGTRLTVT.

V usage is TRBV7-8 and J usage is TRBJ1-5; 8 bases are shared with TRBD1. The CDR3 spans 14 residues. The germline V gene has CDR1 SGHVS and CDR2 FQNEAQ. With 4 bases clipped from V and 6 bases from J, the junction kept 5 bases outside the gene matches. DNA of the CDR3: TGTGCCAGCAGCTCCAGGGGGCTAGGTCAGCCCCAGCATTTT. As protein: CASSSRGLGQPQHF.

This rearrangement joins TRBV15 to TRBJ2-7; D perhaps matches TRBD1 (7 bases). The V and J ends lost 0 bases and 4 bases respectively, with 13 bases between them. Germline V gives CDR1 LNHNV, CDR2 YYDKDF (reference sequence). The CDR3 is made up of 15 amino acids. The CDR3 DNA reads as TGTGCCACCAGCAGAGATCGGGGGACAGTGTACGAGCAGTACTTC. Its protein product is CATSRDRGTVYEQYF. Supplemented by reference TRBV15 and TRBJ2-7, the full variable domain reads DAMVIQNPRYQVTQFGKPVTLSCSQTLNHNVMYWYQQKSSQAPKLLFHYYDKDFNNEADTPDNFQSRRPNTSFCFLDIRSPGLGDTAMYLCATSRDRGTVYEQYFGPGTRLTVT.

The genes are TRBV6-5 and TRBJ2-5; 8 nucleotides line up with TRBD2. V shed 7 bases, J shed 2 bases, and the junction held 3 bases outside the gene matches. Germline CDR1 and CDR2: MNHEY and SVGAGI. The CDR3 sequence is 13 residues long. This CDR3 is CASTLAGQETQYF. The DNA of the CDR3 is TGTGCCAGCACCTTAGCGGGACAAGAGACCCAGTACTTC.

The chain carries TRBV19 and TRBJ1-1; TRBD1 agrees at 7 bases. The V gene end was trimmed by 5 bases and the J gene end by 0 bases; junction bases not matched to a gene: 6. The CDR3 runs 15 residues. Per the germline V gene, CDR1 is LNHDA and CDR2 is SQIVND (reference sequence). The CDR3 DNA sequence: TGTGCCAGTAGTCCACCGGGACAGATGAACACTGAAGCTTTCTTT. It specifies CASSPPGQMNTEAFF.

V usage is TRBV14 and J usage is TRBJ2-7, with a tentative D call TRBD2 (5 bases). The germline CDR1 and CDR2 sequences are SGHDN and FVKESK. This CDR3 spans 14 amino acids. The V gene lost 4 bases and the J gene lost 6 bases, with 16 bases spanning the gap. The CDR3 nucleotides are TGTGCCAGCAGCCCGTCATCAGCGGTTGTCGAGCAGTACTTC. Amino acids: CASSPSSAVVEQYF.

This clone has just one count. The V call is TRBV15, the J call TRBJ2-1, with D perhaps TRBD2 (6 bases). CDR3 length: 12 residues. The germline V and J ends were trimmed by 5 bases and 9 bases, with 11 bases remaining between them. CDR1 and CDR2 (germline): LNHNV, YYDKDF (reference sequence). CDR3 nucleotide sequence: TGTGCCACCAGCCGCCTCGGGGGTGAGCAGTTCTTC. Translated, it gives CATSRLGGEQFF.

V and J are TRBV4-1 and TRBJ2-7; D remains unclear. The germline CDR1 and CDR2 sequences are MGHRA and YSYEKL. The CDR3 is made up of 15 amino acids. Trimming left V 2 bases short and J 3 bases short, with 14 bases between. CDR3 bases: TGCGCCAGCAGCCAAACGAAGTCGACTTACTACGAGCAGTACTTC. It codes for CASSQTKSTYYEQYF.

The genes are TRBV5-4 and TRBJ2-5; 8 bases match TRBD1. This CDR3 has 13 amino acids. Trimming removed 9 bases from V and 4 bases from J; junction bases left unmatched: 8. Per the germline V gene, CDR1 is SGHNT and CDR2 is YYREEE (reference sequence). The chain's CDR3 is CATRGQGIETQYF. CDR3 nucleotide sequence: TGTGCCACCCGTGGACAGGGAATAGAGACCCAGTACTTC.

The chain combines TRBV27 with TRBJ2-2, with 9 bases that match TRBD1. The germline gives CDR1 MNHEY, CDR2 SMNVEV (reference sequence). J was trimmed by 10 bases and V by 8 bases; bases with no gene match: 11. The CDR3 sequence is 14 residues long. In DNA, the CDR3 is TGTGCCAGCCACACAGGGGGCGAGCTCTTGGAGCTGTTTTTT. Residues: CASHTGGELLELFF.

The V gene is TRBV19, the J gene TRBJ1-5; D remains unclear. Looked up from germline, CDR1 is LNHDA and CDR2 is SQIVND (reference sequence). V was pared by 1 base and J by 1 base, with 5 bases between. The CDR3 spans 14 residues. The CDR3 coding sequence is TGTGCCAGTAGTATAGTACTGAGCAATCAGCCCCAGCATTTT. Its protein product is CASSIVLSNQPQHF.

The genes are TRBV6-5 and TRBJ2-1; the match to TRBD1 covers 8 bases. The CDR3 runs 14 residues. Germline V lookup: CDR1 MNHEY, CDR2 SVGAGI. Trimming at V came to 7 bases and at J to 3 bases, leaving 5 bases not matched to a gene. CDR3 loop: CASTQGAYYNEQFF. In DNA, the CDR3 is TGTGCCAGCACTCAGGGGGCTTACTACAATGAGCAGTTCTTC.

The chain is built from TRBV15 and TRBJ2-5; TRBD2 matches at 8 bases. V gave up 1 base and J gave up 1 base; unmatched junction bases: 2. The CDR3 spans 15 residues. The germline gives CDR1 LNHNV, CDR2 YYDKDF (reference sequence). This chain's CDR3 is CATSRAGGFQETQYF. Here the CDR3 DNA reads TGTGCCACCAGCAGAGCGGGGGGGTTCCAAGAGACCCAGTACTTC. Combining the CDR3 with reference TRBV15 and TRBJ2-5 gives the whole variable domain DAMVIQNPRYQVTQFGKPVTLSCSQTLNHNVMYWYQQKSSQAPKLLFHYYDKDFNNEADTPDNFQSRRPNTSFCFLDIRSPGLGDTAMYLCATSRAGGFQETQYFGPGTRLLVL.

V is TRBV18 and J is TRBJ2-1; D gene uncertain. Deletions cut 3 bases from V and 8 bases from J, with 11 bases between. In germline, CDR1 is KGHSH, CDR2 LQKENI. The CDR3 has 13 amino acids. The CDR3 DNA reads as TGTGCCAGCTCACCCCCGGTACGGGATGAGCAGTTCTTC. Its translation: CASSPPVRDEQFF. The entire variable domain, with the rest obtained from reference TRBV18 and TRBJ2-1, is as follows: NAGVMQNPRHLVRRRGQEARLRCSPMKGHSHVYWYRQLPEEGLKFMVYLQKENIIDESGMPKERFSAEFPKEGPSILRIQQVVRGDSAAYFCASSPPVRDEQFFGPGTRLTVL.

The chain combines TRBV6-1 with TRBJ2-3; 8 positions agree with TRBD1. With 11 bases clipped from V and 5 bases from J, the junction kept 12 bases outside the gene matches. Germline CDR1 MNHNS, CDR2 SASEGT. CDR3 length equals 14 residues. CDR3 DNA: TGTGCCTCAGACCAGGACAGGGAAATAGATACGCAGTATTTT. Translation gives CASDQDREIDTQYF.

The J gene is TRBJ2-4, the V gene TRBV5-4; 13 bases map to TRBD2. CDR1 and CDR2 (germline): SGHNT, YYREEE (reference sequence). The length of the CDR3 is 19 residues. J was trimmed by 2 bases and V by 4 bases; bases with no gene match: 12. Here the CDR3 reads CASSPGLAGAGGTKNIQYF. The CDR3 region has the DNA TGTGCCAGCAGCCCCGGACTAGCGGGAGCTGGTGGGACCAAAAACATTCAGTACTTC.

The rearrangement links TRBV11-2 to TRBJ2-3, with 13 bases identical to TRBD2. V gave up 4 bases and J gave up 2 bases; unmatched junction bases: 12. CDR3 size: 19 residues. Germline V gene lookup returns CDR1 SGHAT and CDR2 FQNNGV. CDR3 in DNA: TGTGCCAGCAGCTCCCGGCAACTAGCGGGGGGGCGGGCCACAGATACGCAGTATTTT. Translating it yields CASSSRQLAGGRATDTQYF.

The chain couples TRBV10-3 to TRBJ2-1; a possible D gene is TRBD1 (6 bases). The length of the CDR3 is 14 residues. V lost 6 bases and J 9 bases, leaving 18 bases between the germline ends. Per germline, CDR1 ENHRY and CDR2 SYGVKD. CDR3 loop: CAISPDSWIIEQFF. The CDR3 coding sequence is TGTGCCATCAGCCCGGACAGTTGGATCATTGAGCAGTTCTTC.